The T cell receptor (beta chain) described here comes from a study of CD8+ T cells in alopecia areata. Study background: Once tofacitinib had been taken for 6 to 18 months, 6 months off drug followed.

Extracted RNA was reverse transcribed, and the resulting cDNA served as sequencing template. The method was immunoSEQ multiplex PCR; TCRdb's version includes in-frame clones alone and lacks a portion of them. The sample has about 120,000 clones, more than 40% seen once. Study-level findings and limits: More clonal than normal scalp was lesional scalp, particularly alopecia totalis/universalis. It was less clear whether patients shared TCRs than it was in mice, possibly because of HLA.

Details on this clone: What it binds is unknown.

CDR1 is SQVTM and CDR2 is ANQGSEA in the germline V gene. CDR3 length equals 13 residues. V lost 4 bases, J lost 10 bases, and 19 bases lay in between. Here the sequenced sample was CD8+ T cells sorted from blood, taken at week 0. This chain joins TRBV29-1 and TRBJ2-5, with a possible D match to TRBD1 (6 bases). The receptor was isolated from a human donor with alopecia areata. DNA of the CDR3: TGCAGCGTTGGTGGCAGGGGTCTGGATAGCCAGTACTTC. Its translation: CSVGGRGLDSQYF.